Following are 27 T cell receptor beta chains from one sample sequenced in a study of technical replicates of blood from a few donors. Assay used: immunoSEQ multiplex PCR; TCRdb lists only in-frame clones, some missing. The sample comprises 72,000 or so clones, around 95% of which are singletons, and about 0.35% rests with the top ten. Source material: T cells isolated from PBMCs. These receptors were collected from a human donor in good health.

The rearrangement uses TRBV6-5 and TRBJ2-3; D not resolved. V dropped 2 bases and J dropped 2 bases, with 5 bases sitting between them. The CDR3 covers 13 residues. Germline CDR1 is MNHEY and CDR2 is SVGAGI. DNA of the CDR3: TGTGCCAGCAGTTACCGCGACACAGATACGCAGTATTTT. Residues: CASSYRDTDTQYF.

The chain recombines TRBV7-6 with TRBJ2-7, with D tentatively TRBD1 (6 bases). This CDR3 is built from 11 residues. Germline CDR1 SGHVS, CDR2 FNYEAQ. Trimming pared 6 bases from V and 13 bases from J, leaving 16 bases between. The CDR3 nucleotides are TGTGCCAGCAGACAGGGAACGGGGTTATACTTC. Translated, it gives CASRQGTGLYF.

This CDR3 is CASSFVRPRRESYEQYF. CDR3 coding DNA: TGTGCCAGCAGTTTTGTCCGCCCTCGGCGGGAGTCCTACGAGCAGTACTTC. V gene TRBV28 combines with J gene TRBJ2-7; 7 positions agree with TRBD2. Looked up from germline, CDR1 is MDHEN and CDR2 is SYDVKM. V trimming: 3 bases; J trimming: 1 base; junction bases outside the gene matches: 12. The CDR3 sequence is 17 residues long.

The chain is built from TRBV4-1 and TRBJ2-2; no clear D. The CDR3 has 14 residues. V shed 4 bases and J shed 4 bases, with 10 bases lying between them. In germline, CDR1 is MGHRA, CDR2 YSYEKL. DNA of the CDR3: TGCGCCAGCAGCCTTTCTGTGTTCACCGGGGAGCTGTTTTTT. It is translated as CASSLSVFTGELFF.

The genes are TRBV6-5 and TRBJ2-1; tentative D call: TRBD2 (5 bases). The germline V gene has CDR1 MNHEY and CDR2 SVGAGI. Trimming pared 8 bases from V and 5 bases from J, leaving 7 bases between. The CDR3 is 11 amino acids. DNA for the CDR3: TGTGCCAGCTCGAGGGACAATGAGCAGTTCTTC. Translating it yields CASSRDNEQFF.

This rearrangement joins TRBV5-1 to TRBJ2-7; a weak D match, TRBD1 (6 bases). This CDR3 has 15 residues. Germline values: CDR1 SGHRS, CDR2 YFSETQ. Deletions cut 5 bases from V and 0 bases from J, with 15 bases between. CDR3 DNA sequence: TGCGCCAGCAGGGAGGCCGGGACAAGCTCCTACGAGCAGTACTTC. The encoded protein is CASREAGTSSYEQYF.

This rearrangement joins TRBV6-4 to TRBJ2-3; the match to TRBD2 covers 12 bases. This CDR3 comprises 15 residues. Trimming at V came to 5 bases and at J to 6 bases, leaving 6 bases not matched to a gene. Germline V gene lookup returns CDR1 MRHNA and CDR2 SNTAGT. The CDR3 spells CASSIGLAGSDTQYF. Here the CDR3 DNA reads TGTGCCAGCAGTATCGGACTAGCGGGAAGTGATACGCAGTATTTT.

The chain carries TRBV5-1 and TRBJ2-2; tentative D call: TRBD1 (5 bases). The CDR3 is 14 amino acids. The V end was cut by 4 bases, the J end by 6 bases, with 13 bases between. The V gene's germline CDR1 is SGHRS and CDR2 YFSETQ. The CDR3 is CASSAATGAGELFF. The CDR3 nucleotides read TGCGCCAGCAGCGCTGCTACAGGAGCCGGGGAGCTGTTTTTT.

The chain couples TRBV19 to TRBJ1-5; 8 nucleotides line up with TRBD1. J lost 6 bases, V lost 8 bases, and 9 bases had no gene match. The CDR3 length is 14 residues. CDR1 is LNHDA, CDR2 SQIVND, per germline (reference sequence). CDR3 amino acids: CASGDRSQSQPQHF. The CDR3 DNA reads TGTGCCAGTGGGGACAGGTCTCAGAGTCAGCCCCAGCATTTT.

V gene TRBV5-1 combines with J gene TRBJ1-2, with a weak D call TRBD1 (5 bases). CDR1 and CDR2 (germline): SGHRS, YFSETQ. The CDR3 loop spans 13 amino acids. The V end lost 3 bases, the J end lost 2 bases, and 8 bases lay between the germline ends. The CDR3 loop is CASSSGKNYGYTF. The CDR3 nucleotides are TGCGCCAGCAGCTCAGGGAAAAACTATGGCTACACCTTC.

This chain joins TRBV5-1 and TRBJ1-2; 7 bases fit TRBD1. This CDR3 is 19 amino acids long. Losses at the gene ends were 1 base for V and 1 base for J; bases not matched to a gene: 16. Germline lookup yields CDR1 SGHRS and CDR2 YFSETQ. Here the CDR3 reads CASSLTLRGPGDNNYGYTF. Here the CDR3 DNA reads TGCGCCAGCAGCTTGACCCTAAGGGGGCCTGGAGATAATAACTATGGCTACACCTTC.

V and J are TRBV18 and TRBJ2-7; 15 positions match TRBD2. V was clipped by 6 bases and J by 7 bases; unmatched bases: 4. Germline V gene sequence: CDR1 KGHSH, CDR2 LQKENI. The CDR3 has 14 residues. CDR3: CASSLGTSGREQYF. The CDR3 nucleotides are TGTGCCAGCTCTCTTGGGACTAGCGGGAGGGAGCAGTACTTC.

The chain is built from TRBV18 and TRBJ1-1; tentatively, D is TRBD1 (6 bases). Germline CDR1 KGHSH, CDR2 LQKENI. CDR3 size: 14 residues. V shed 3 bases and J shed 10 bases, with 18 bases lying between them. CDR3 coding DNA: TGTGCCAGCTCACCGGGAACCCAGGGGAGGGTAGCTTTCTTT. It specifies CASSPGTQGRVAFF.

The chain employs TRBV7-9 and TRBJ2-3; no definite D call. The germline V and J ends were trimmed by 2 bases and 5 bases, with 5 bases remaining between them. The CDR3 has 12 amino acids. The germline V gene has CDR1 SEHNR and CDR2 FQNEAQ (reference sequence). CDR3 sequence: CASSLPVDTQYF. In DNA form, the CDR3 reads TGTGCCAGCAGCTTACCCGTAGATACGCAGTATTTT.

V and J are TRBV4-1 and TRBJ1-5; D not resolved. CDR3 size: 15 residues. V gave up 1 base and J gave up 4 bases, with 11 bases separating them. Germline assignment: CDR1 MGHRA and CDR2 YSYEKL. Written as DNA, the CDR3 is TGCGCCAGCAGCCAAGCTAGCTGGGTTAATCAGCCCCAGCATTTT. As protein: CASSQASWVNQPQHF.

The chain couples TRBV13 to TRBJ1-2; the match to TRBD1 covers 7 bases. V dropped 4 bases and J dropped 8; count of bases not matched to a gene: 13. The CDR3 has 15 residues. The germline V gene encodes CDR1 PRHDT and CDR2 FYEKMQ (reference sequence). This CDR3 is CASSSTDRLEGGYTF. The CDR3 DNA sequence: TGTGCCAGCAGCTCGACGGACAGGTTAGAGGGAGGCTACACCTTC.

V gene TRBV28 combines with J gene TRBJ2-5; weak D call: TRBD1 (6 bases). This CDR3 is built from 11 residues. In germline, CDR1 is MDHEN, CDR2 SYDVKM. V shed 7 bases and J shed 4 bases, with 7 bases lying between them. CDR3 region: CASKGVETQYF. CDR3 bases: TGTGCCAGCAAGGGGGTAGAGACCCAGTACTTC. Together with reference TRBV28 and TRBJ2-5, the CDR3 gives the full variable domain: DVKVTQSSRYLVKRTGEKVFLECVQDMDHENMFWYRQDPGLGLRLIYFSYDVKMKEKGDIPEGYSVSREKKERFSLILESASTNQTSMYLCASKGVETQYFGPGTRLLVL.

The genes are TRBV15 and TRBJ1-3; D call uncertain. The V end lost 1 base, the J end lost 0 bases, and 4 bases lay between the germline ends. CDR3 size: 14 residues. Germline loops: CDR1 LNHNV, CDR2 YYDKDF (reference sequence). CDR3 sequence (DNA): TGTGCCACCAGCAGAGTTCTCTCTGGAAACACCATATATTTT. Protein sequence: CATSRVLSGNTIYF. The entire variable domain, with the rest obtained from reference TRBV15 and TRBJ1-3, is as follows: DAMVIQNPRYQVTQFGKPVTLSCSQTLNHNVMYWYQQKSSQAPKLLFHYYDKDFNNEADTPDNFQSRRPNTSFCFLDIRSPGLGDTAMYLCATSRVLSGNTIYFGEGSWLTVV.

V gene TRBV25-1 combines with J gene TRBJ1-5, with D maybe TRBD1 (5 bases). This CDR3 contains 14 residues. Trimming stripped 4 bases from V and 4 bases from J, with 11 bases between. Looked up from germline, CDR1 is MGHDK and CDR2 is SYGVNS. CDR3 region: CASSAQGRNQPQHF. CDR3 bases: TGTGCCAGCAGTGCTCAGGGAAGAAATCAGCCCCAGCATTTT.

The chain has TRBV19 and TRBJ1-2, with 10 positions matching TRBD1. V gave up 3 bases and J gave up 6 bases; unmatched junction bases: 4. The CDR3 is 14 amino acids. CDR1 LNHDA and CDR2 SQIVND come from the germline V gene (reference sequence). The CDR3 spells CASSIGTGVNGYTF. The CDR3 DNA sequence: TGTGCCAGTAGTATCGGGACAGGGGTTAATGGCTACACCTTC.

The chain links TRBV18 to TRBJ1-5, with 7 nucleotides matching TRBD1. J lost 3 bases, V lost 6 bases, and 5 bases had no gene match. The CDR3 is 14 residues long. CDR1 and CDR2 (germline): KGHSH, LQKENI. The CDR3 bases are TGTGCCAGCTCTCCCACAGGGGCCAATCAGCCCCAGCATTTT. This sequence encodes CASSPTGANQPQHF.

This CDR3 is CASSTGTGNTEAFF. The CDR3, as DNA: TGTGCCAGCAGTACCGGGACAGGGAACACTGAAGCTTTCTTT. The chain joins TRBV6-5 to TRBJ1-1, with 8 bases lining up with TRBD1. This CDR3 has 14 amino acids. From germline, CDR1 is MNHEY and CDR2 SVGAGI. Trimming at V came to 5 bases and at J to 1 base, leaving 3 bases not matched to a gene.

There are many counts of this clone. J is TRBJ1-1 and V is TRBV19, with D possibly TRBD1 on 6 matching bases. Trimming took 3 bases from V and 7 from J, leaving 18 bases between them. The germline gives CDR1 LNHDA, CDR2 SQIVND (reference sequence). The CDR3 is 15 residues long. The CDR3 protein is CASSIRKAGDGEAFF. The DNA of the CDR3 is TGTGCCAGTAGTATTCGTAAGGCAGGGGATGGTGAAGCTTTCTTT.

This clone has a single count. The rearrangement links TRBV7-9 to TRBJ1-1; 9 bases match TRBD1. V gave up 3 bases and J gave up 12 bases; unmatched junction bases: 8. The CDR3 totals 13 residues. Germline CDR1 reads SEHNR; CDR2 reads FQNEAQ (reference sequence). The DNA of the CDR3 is TGTGCCAGCAGCTTTACCCCAGGACAGGGGACTTTCTTT. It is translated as CASSFTPGQGTFF.

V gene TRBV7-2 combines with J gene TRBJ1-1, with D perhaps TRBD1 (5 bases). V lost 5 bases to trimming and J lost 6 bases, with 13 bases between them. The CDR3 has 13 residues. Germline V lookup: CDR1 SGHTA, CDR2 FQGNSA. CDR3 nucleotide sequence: TGTGCCAGCAGCGTCTCTAGGACATCTGAAGCTTTCTTT. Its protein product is CASSVSRTSEAFF.

The CDR3 bases are TGCGCCAGCAGCGTAAACGGGGGTAGCGGGAACACAGATACGCAGTATTTT. It yields the protein CASSVNGGSGNTDTQYF. The rearrangement links TRBV5-1 to TRBJ2-3; 8 nucleotides agree with TRBD2. Germline lookup yields CDR1 SGHRS and CDR2 YFSETQ. Unmatched junction bases numbered 12, after V lost 4 bases and J lost 2 bases. The CDR3 runs 17 residues.

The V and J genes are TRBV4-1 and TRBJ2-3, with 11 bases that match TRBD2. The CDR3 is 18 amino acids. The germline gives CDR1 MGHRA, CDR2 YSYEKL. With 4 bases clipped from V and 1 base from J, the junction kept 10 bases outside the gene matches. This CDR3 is CASSPELWGLAGTDTQYF. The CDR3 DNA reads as TGCGCCAGCAGCCCAGAACTCTGGGGACTAGCGGGCACAGATACGCAGTATTTT.